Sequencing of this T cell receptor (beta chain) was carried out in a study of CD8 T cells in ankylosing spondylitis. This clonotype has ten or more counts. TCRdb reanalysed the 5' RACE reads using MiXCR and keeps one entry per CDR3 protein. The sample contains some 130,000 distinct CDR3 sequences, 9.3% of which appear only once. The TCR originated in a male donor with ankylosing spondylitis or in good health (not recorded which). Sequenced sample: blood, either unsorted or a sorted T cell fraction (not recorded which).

The CDR3 DNA reads TGCGCCAGCAGCTTGGAGGGGGGAACATATACGCAGTATTTT. It translates to CASSLEGGTYTQYF. This chain uses TRBV5-1 with TRBJ2-3; perhaps D is TRBD1 or TRBD2 (6 bases each). Trimming took 0 bases from V and 7 from J, leaving 12 bases between them. CDR3 length: 14 residues. Germline V gives CDR1 SGHRS, CDR2 YFSETQ.